The clone carrying this TCR beta chain came up a few times. Its specificity is unknown. An equimolar mix of two oligonucleotides served as the beta constant-region primer for TRBC1 and TRBC2. Nested alpha and beta constant-region primers with the SP2 primer drove four PCR rounds on ligated cDNA. In TCRdb, the UMI-ligation and nested PCR reads were re-called with MiXCR into one record per CDR3 protein. Among around 160,000 distinct CDR3 sequences listed, 15% to 20% were seen once. The source of the sample is a study of naive and memory T cell subsets. Study-wide points: Findings for naive and memory subsets could not be checked against ground truth.

Cells stained for CD3, CD4, CD8, CD45RA and CD27 were sorted into four subsets. This CDR3 has 15 amino acids. The germline gives CDR1 SGHVS, CDR2 FNYEAQ. The V end lost 2 bases, the J end lost 5 bases, and 15 bases lay between the germline ends. The chain joins TRBV7-6 to TRBJ2-5; D unclear. This clonotype originated in a human donor in good health. The sample was naive CD4+ T cells from blood. CDR3 region: CASSLSYGDLETQYF. The CDR3 DNA reads as TGTGCCAGCAGCTTATCCTATGGGGATTTGGAGACCCAGTACTTC.